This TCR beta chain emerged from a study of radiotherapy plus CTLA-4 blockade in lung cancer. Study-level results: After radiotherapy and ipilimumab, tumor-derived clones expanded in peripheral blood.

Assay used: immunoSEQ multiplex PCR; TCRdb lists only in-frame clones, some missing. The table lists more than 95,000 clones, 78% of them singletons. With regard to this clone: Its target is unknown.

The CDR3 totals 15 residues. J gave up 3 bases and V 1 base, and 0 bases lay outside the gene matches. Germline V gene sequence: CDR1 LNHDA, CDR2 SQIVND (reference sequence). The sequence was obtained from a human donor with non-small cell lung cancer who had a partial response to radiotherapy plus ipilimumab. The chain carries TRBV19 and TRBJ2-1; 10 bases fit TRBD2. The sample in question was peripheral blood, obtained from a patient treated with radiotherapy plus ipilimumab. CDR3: CASSIASGSYNEQFF. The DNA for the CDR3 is TGTGCCAGTAGTATAGCTAGCGGGAGCTACAATGAGCAGTTCTTC.